The T cell receptor (beta chain) described here comes from a study of OX40 agonist ivuxolimab in advanced cancers. Repertoires were generated with immunoSEQ multiplex PCR, while TCRdb's copy carries only in-frame clones and drops some. The table lists approximately 61,000 clones, approximately 91% of them singletons. The sequence was obtained from an adult with an advanced solid tumor such as melanoma, head and neck, liver or kidney cancer. The sequences come from CD4+ or CD8+ T cells sorted from blood, collected in a trial of the OX40 agonist ivuxolimab.

CDR3 bases: TGTGCCAGCAGCCCTTGGGTGAACACTGAAGCTTTCTTT. Amino acid sequence: CASSPWVNTEAFF. The rearrangement uses TRBV7-9 and TRBJ1-1; the D is unclear. Germline CDR1 and CDR2: SEHNR and FQNEAQ (reference sequence). Trimming pared 5 bases from V and 0 bases from J, leaving 7 bases between. CDR3 length: 13 residues.